The T cell receptor (beta chain) described here comes from a study of blood T cell repertoires in COVID-19. This clone is a singleton in its sample. In the authors' methods: Reference gene primer amplification gave estimated nucleated cell counts. Repertoires were generated with immunoSEQ multiplex PCR, while TCRdb's copy carries only in-frame clones and drops some. Clonal size and the V and J genes are those of that table, whereas D and trimming came from the DNA. The table has approximately 220,000 clones, 80% to 90% seen once. Trimming pared 6 bases from V and 10 bases from J, leaving 18 bases between. Germline CDR1 is SNHLY and CDR2 is FYNNEI. The CDR3 sequence is 14 residues long.

This chain links TRBV2 with TRBJ1-4; D gene uncertain. Sequencing used PBMCs or T cells enriched from blood (not recorded which). The sequence came from a woman in her thirties or forties who had been exposed to COVID-19. CDR3 bases: TGTGCCAGCAGCCCTACAGAGAACGAAGGAAAACTGTTTTTT. It codes for CASSPTENEGKLFF. The full variable domain, with the rest looked up from reference TRBV2 and TRBJ1-4, is EPEVTQTPSHQVTQMGQEVILRCVPISNHLYFYWYRQILGQKVEFLVSFYNNEISEKSEIFDDQFSVERPDGSNFTLKIRSTKLEDSAMYFCASSPTENEGKLFFGSGTQLSVL.